This T cell receptor beta chain was documented in a study of cytomegalovirus exposure and HLA in healthy donors. Study information: Among the approximately 410 genotyped donors, over 70% were placed in the Caucasian-associated ancestry cluster. Regarding the study as a whole: One variant, a missense change in DCLRE1C, was linked in a later analysis to TCR beta V- and J-gene trimming.

This CDR3 is 16 amino acids long. Germline CDR1 reads SGDLS; CDR2 reads YYNGEE. V was shortened by 4 bases and J by 2 bases, with 18 bases between the two germline ends. Although they were nominally healthy when sampled, donors likely had unrecorded immune exposures. 13 Jbeta primers and 60 Vbeta primers were used for the PCR. Assay: immunoSEQ multiplex PCR; the TCRdb copy retains only in-frame clones and omits some. Among over 150,000 clones listed, roughly 80% were seen once. Points on this clone: The antigen is not known.

The receptor's source is a woman aged 18-30 years in good health and CMV-seronegative. The sample was PBMCs. The V and J genes are TRBV9 and TRBJ1-1; D gene uncertain. CDR3 nucleotide sequence: TGTGCCAGCAGCCCATCCACCGGGATTGGCAACACTGAAGCTTTCTTT. Protein: CASSPSTGIGNTEAFF.